The clone carrying this T cell receptor beta chain has at least ten counts. Its target is unknown. This CDR3 is 18 amino acids long. V lost 5 bases to trimming and J lost 0 bases, with 21 bases between them. Germline V lookup: CDR1 SGHTA, CDR2 FQGNSA. The sample belongs to a study of human T cells and chemical hapten exposure. Study results and caveats: Controls formed significantly fewer large CDR3 similarity clusters than expanded TCRs did.

MiXCR, applied by TCRdb to the RACE reads, yields one record per CDR3 protein. The repertoire consists of around 57,000 distinct CDR3 sequences, with around 10% occurring once and the leading ten covering 3% to 4.5%. The time point: pre-sensitization, week 0. As for treatment: therapeutic diphenylcyclopropenone sensitization with weekly scalp DPC. The input for sequencing was whole blood, taken in connection with sensitization to the hapten diphenylcyclopropenone (DPC). The clonotype comes from a woman between 40 and 55 years old with alopecia areata. Some clones in this sample may be carry-over from other donors' samples. V and J are TRBV7-2 and TRBJ2-3; a possible D gene is TRBD1 (7 bases). In DNA form, the CDR3 reads TGTGCCAGCAGCGCAGATGGGAGGACAGGACTTAGCACAGATACGCAGTATTTT. Protein sequence: CASSADGRTGLSTDTQYF.